This entry lists 18 T cell receptor beta chains sequenced from one sample in a study of PD-L1 blockade in urothelial cancer. Profiling relied on immunoSEQ multiplex PCR, and the TCRdb table lists in-frame clones only, not all of them. The sample lists about 38,000 clones, over 75% occurring once. Sequencing was performed on PBMCs, taken around atezolizumab (anti-PD-L1) treatment. The receptors shown here come from an older man with urothelial cancer.

The V gene is TRBV9, the J gene TRBJ2-1; 8 positions agree with TRBD1. This CDR3 has 15 amino acids. V lost 0 bases, J lost 8 bases, and 7 bases stayed unmatched. Per the germline V gene, CDR1 is SGDLS and CDR2 is YYNGEE. The CDR3 protein is CASSVEGTGWDEQFF. The CDR3 DNA reads as TGTGCCAGCAGCGTAGAAGGGACAGGATGGGATGAGCAGTTCTTC. The full variable domain, with the rest looked up from reference TRBV9 and TRBJ2-1, is DSGVTQTPKHLITATGQRVTLRCSPRSGDLSVYWYQQSLDQGLQFLIQYYNGEERAKGNILERFSAQQFPDLHSELNLSSLELGDSALYFCASSVEGTGWDEQFFGPGTRLTVL.

The genes are TRBV5-1 and TRBJ1-1; TRBD1 matches at 7 bases. The CDR3 length is 14 residues. The J segment lost 9 bases and the V segment lost 4 bases, leaving 12 bases of the junction unmatched. CDR1 is SGHRS, CDR2 YFSETQ, per germline. CDR3: CASSPEGAVRQAFF. CDR3 nucleotide sequence: TGCGCCAGCAGCCCCGAGGGGGCGGTGCGCCAAGCTTTCTTT.

This clone was detected only a few times. The chain links TRBV19 to TRBJ1-5, with 9 bases aligning to TRBD1. V lost 5 bases to trimming and J lost 5 bases; unmatched junction nucleotides: 7. In germline, CDR1 is LNHDA, CDR2 SQIVND (reference sequence). The CDR3 runs 15 residues. The CDR3 sequence: CASSPWTGADQPQHF. The CDR3 bases are TGTGCCAGTAGTCCCTGGACAGGGGCCGATCAGCCCCAGCATTTT.

DNA of the CDR3: TGCGCCAGCAGGATGGGACAGGGCACAGATACGCAGTATTTT. It yields the protein CASRMGQGTDTQYF. This chain uses TRBV5-1 with TRBJ2-3; 8 bases are shared with TRBD1. Germline assignment: CDR1 SGHRS and CDR2 YFSETQ. There are 14 residues in the CDR3. With V trimmed by 5 bases and J by 1 base, 3 bases remained unmatched.

The CDR3 nucleotides are TGTGCCAGCAGTGAAGAGAGGATGAATGAGCAGTTCTTC. It encodes CASSEERMNEQFF. The chain is built from TRBV6-1 and TRBJ2-1, with D uncertain. Germline V gene data show CDR1 as MNHNS and CDR2 as SASEGT. The CDR3 is 13 amino acids. Trimming pared 1 base from V and 7 bases from J, leaving 8 bases between.

The rearrangement uses TRBV29-1 and TRBJ2-7, with 7 positions matching TRBD1. V shed 5 bases, J shed 2 bases, and the junction held 9 bases outside the gene matches. CDR1 is SQVTM and CDR2 is ANQGSEA in the germline V gene. This CDR3 contains 14 residues. This chain's CDR3 is CSVRQGRGPYEQYF. For the CDR3, the DNA is TGCAGCGTTCGACAGGGTAGGGGGCCCTACGAGCAGTACTTC.

The DNA for the CDR3 is TGTGCCAGCAGTGTAGGCCAGACAGGGGGAACTAGCACAGATACGCAGTATTTT. Its translation is CASSVGQTGGTSTDTQYF. The gene calls are TRBV2 and TRBJ2-3; 9 bases are a match to TRBD1. The CDR3 sequence is 18 residues long. Germline V CDR1 and CDR2: SNHLY, FYNNEI. With 4 bases clipped from V and 0 bases from J, the junction kept 11 bases outside the gene matches.

The rearrangement joins TRBV18 to TRBJ1-1; 8 bases align to TRBD1. The germline V gene encodes CDR1 KGHSH and CDR2 LQKENI. V lost 2 bases to trimming and J lost 5 bases; unmatched junction nucleotides: 4. The CDR3 length is 14 residues. The CDR3 loop is CASSPKQGGTEAFF. For the CDR3, the DNA is TGTGCCAGCTCACCAAAACAGGGGGGTACTGAAGCTTTCTTT.

This clone was detected only once. This specimen includes other DNA sequences encoding the same CDR3. J is TRBJ1-1 and V is TRBV6-5, with 8 bases matching TRBD1. The V gene end was trimmed by 3 bases and the J gene end by 5 bases; junction bases not matched to a gene: 5. The CDR3 has 14 residues. Germline values: CDR1 MNHEY, CDR2 SVGAGI. The CDR3 sequence is CASSYLQGGTEAFF. In nucleotides, the CDR3 is TGTGCCAGCAGTTATCTACAGGGGGGGACTGAAGCTTTCTTT.

This clone was detected once. The chain joins TRBV4-2 to TRBJ2-1, with TRBD2 identical over 12 bases. The CDR3 extends over 16 amino acids. CDR1 is LGHNA and CDR2 is YNFKEQ in the germline V gene. V shed 0 bases, J shed 9 bases, and the junction held 6 bases outside the gene matches. The CDR3 is CASSQDLTSGRGEQFF. Here the CDR3 DNA reads TGTGCCAGCAGCCAAGATTTGACTAGCGGGAGAGGTGAGCAGTTCTTC.

The chain is built from TRBV6-5 and TRBJ2-7; D remains unclear. V dropped 6 bases and J dropped 2 bases, with 14 bases sitting between them. This CDR3 contains 14 residues. CDR1 and CDR2 (germline): MNHEY, SVGAGI. CDR3 sequence (DNA): TGTGCCAGCAGCCAGAGCGACGGTGCCTACGAGCAGTACTTC. It is translated as CASSQSDGAYEQYF.

In this sample, this clone turned up once. The chain has TRBV5-1 and TRBJ2-5; 8 positions match TRBD2. Germline CDR1 is SGHRS and CDR2 is YFSETQ. V gave up 0 bases and J gave up 4 bases; unmatched junction bases: 5. The CDR3 runs to 15 residues. The CDR3 DNA reads as TGCGCCAGCAGCTTGGTGGGGCTAGCGGGAGAGACCCAGTACTTC. Translation gives CASSLVGLAGETQYF.

The rearrangement links TRBV28 to TRBJ1-4; 7 bases are a match to TRBD1. The V segment lost 3 bases and the J segment 8 bases; nucleotides outside the gene matches: 12. The CDR3 is 16 residues long. CDR1 and CDR2 (germline): MDHEN, SYDVKM. Here the CDR3 reads CASSLRGGSSPEKLFF. The CDR3 bases are TGTGCCAGCAGTTTGAGAGGGGGCAGTTCACCGGAAAAACTGTTTTTT. The full variable domain, its missing parts supplied by reference TRBV28 and TRBJ1-4, is DVKVTQSSRYLVKRTGEKVFLECVQDMDHENMFWYRQDPGLGLRLIYFSYDVKMKEKGDIPEGYSVSREKKERFSLILESASTNQTSMYLCASSLRGGSSPEKLFFGSGTQLSVL.

The CDR3 region is CASSHWDRPNYGYTF. CDR3 bases: TGTGCCAGCAGCCATTGGGACAGACCTAACTATGGCTACACCTTC. This chain links TRBV7-9 with TRBJ1-2, with 7 bases aligning to TRBD1. Germline loops: CDR1 SEHNR, CDR2 FQNEAQ (reference sequence). The junction had 6 bases not matched to a gene; V was cut back by 5 bases and J by 0 bases. The CDR3 has 15 residues.

This chain connects TRBV12-2 to TRBJ2-7; the DNA was not compared with TRBD1, the D call given in the table. TRBV12-2 corresponds to a pseudogene. The length of the CDR3 is 16 residues. CDR3 sequence (DNA): TGTGCAAGTCGCTTAGCCCGGGACAGGGGATCCTACGAGCAGTACTTC. Amino acids: CASRLARDRGSYEQYF.

The chain uses TRBV5-4 and TRBJ2-7; 9 bases line up with TRBD1. V trimming: 4 bases; J trimming: 1 base; junction bases outside the gene matches: 9. CDR3 length equals 16 residues. The germline CDR1 and CDR2 sequences are SGHNT and YYREEE (reference sequence). CDR3 sequence (DNA): TGTGCCAGCAGCCAGGACTCCGGGACAGGGTCCTACGAGCAGTACTTC. It codes for CASSQDSGTGSYEQYF.

The chain uses TRBV29-1 and TRBJ1-1; D might be TRBD1 (5 bases). The CDR3 covers 13 residues. Germline-derived CDR1 and CDR2 are SQVTM and ANQGSEA. V was clipped by 7 bases and J by 3 bases, with 15 bases between them. The CDR3 spells CSAPTAGDTEAFF. As DNA, the CDR3 is TGCAGCGCCCCGACAGCCGGAGACACTGAAGCTTTCTTT.

The rearrangement joins TRBV4-2 to TRBJ1-1; D is perhaps TRBD1 (6 bases). Germline loops: CDR1 LGHNA, CDR2 YNFKEQ. V shed 4 bases and J shed 11 bases, with 17 bases lying between them. This CDR3 region has 13 residues. In nucleotides, the CDR3 is TGTGCCAGCAGCCTCCTCGGGGGGCCGGGCGCTTTCTTT. Residues: CASSLLGGPGAFF.